This TCR beta chain is from a study of T cell responses to AZD1222 COVID-19 vaccine. A few counts support this clone. Its antigen is unknown. V lost 5 bases and J lost 10; bases outside the gene matches: 8. The CDR3 has 14 amino acids. Germline V gene data show CDR1 as SGHAT and CDR2 as FQNNGV. Only in-frame clones appear in the TCRdb table, and some are missing; sequencing was by immunoSEQ multiplex PCR. Among 86,000 or so clones, about 93% were seen once, and the ten largest hold 3.5% to 5.5%. Study observations and caveats: Spike-specific TCR breadth and depth grew following two AZD1222 doses.

Sequencing used peripheral blood, obtained on day 0 of MenACWY control vaccination. This chain links TRBV11-2 with TRBJ1-6; 7 bases line up with TRBD1. The receptor was derived from an adult in good health. Here the CDR3 reads CASSPWDSPSPLHF. The CDR3 DNA reads TGTGCCAGCAGCCCCTGGGACAGTCCCTCACCCCTCCACTTT.